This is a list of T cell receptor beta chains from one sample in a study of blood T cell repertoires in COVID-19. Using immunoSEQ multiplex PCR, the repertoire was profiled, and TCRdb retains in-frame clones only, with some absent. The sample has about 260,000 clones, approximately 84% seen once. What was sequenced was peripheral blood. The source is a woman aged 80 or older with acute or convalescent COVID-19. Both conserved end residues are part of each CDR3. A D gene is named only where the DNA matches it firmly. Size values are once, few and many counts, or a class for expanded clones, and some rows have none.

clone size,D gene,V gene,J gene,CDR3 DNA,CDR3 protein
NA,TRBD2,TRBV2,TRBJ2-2,TGTGCCAGCAGTGACAGCTCGGGGGGCACCGGGGAGCTGTTTTTT,CASSDSSGGTGELFF
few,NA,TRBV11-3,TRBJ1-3,TGTGCCAGCAGCTTTAACAGGGCTTACACCTCTGGAAACACCATATATTTT,CASSFNRAYTSGNTIYF
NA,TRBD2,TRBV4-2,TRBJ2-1,TGTGCCAGCAGCCAAGAGTTCGGACTAGCGGGGGATTGGCAGTTCTTC,CASSQEFGLAGDWQFF
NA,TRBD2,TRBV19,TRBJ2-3,TGTGCCAGTAGTGTCCTAGCGGGGGGCAGAGATACGCAGTATTTT,CASSVLAGGRDTQYF
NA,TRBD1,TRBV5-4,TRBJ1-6,TGTGCCAGCAGCCTCCGGGGACAGGGGACTTCAAGTGATAATTCACCCCTCCACTTT,CASSLRGQGTSSDNSPLHF
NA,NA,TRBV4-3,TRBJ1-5,TGCGCCAGCAGTCGAAGGTACGGGGATCAGCCCCAGCATTTT,CASSRRYGDQPQHF
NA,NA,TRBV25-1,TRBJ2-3,TGTGCCAGCCGAGGGATTTCAGATACGCAGTATTTT,CASRGISDTQYF
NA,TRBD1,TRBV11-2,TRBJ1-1,TGTGCCAGCAGCCGGGGACAGGGGAATACTGAAGCTTTCTTT,CASSRGQGNTEAFF
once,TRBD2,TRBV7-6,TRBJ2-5,TGTGCCAGCAGCCCGGGACTAGCGGGGACAGAGACCCAGTACTTC,CASSPGLAGTETQYF
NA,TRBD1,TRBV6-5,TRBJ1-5,TGTGCCAGCAGAAAACAGGGGGATAGCAATCAGCCCCAGCATTTT,CASRKQGDSNQPQHF
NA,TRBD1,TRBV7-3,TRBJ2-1,TGTGCCAGCAGCCCGACAGGGAACTCCTACAATGAGCAGTTCTTC,CASSPTGNSYNEQFF
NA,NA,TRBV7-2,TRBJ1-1,TGTGCCAGCAGCTTACAGGGGAGCGCTGAAGCTTTCTTT,CASSLQGSAEAFF
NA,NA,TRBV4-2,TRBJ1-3,TGTGCCAGCAGCGTCTACCCCGGTATTGGAAACACCATATATTTT,CASSVYPGIGNTIYF
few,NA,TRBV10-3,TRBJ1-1,TGTGCCGCGCAGGGAGGAGACACTGAAGCTTTCTTT,CAAQGGDTEAFF
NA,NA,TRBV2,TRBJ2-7,TGTGCCAGCAAATTGCGGGGTAGCTCCTACGAGCAGTACTTC,CASKLRGSSYEQYF
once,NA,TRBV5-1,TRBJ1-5,TGCGCCAGCAGCTTGGATGTCGGGGTGAATCAGCCCCAGCATTTT,CASSLDVGVNQPQHF
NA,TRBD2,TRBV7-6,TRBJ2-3,TGTGCCAGCAGCCCCATGTCGGGAGGAACAGATACGCAGTATTTT,CASSPMSGGTDTQYF
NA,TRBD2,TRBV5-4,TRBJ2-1,TGTGCCAGCAGCCAAGTTAGCGGGGGGGCCATTTATGAGCAGTTCTTC,CASSQVSGGAIYEQFF
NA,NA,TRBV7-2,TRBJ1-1,TGTGCCAGCAGCTTAGGGGAGACTGAAGCTTTCTTT,CASSLGETEAFF
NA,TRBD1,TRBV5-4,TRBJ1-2,TGTGCCAGCAGCCCTATCCCAGACAGGGCCTATGGCTACACCTTC,CASSPIPDRAYGYTF
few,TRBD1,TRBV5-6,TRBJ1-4,TGTGCCAGCAGCTTTAGGGGGCGGCCGAATGAAAAACTGTTTTTT,CASSFRGRPNEKLFF
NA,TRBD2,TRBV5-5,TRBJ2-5,TGTGCCAGGCAGGGCCGGGGGGTGGGCCAAGAGACCCAGTACTTC,CARQGRGVGQETQYF
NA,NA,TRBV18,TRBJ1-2,TGTGCCAGCTCACCGAGGGCGGACGTGCTCTATGGCTACACCTTC,CASSPRADVLYGYTF
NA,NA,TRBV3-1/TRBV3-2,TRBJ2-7,TGTGCCAGCAGCCAAGACCACTCGAGCGGAGCGTACGAGCAGTACTTC,CASSQDHSSGAYEQYF
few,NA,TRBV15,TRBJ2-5,TGTGCCACCAGCAGAGAAGGAGGGTCCCAAGAGACCCAGTACTTC,CATSREGGSQETQYF
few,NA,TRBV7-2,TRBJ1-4,TGTGCCAGCAGCTACCAACCGGGTTCTAATGAAAAACTGTTTTTT,CASSYQPGSNEKLFF
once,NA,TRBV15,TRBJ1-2,TGTGCCACCAGCAGAGCCGGCGGGGCAGGTTCGGGCTACACCTTC,CATSRAGGAGSGYTF
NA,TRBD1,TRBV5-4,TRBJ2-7,TGTGCCAGCAGCCGGGCACAGGGGGCGCGGGAGCAGTACTTC,CASSRAQGAREQYF
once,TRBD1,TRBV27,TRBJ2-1,TGTGCCAGCAGTCTCGGGACAGACTACAATGAGCAGTTCTTC,CASSLGTDYNEQFF
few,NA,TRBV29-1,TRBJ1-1,TGCAGCGCATCAGGGGCTCGTGACATGAACACTGAAGCTTTCTTT,CSASGARDMNTEAFF
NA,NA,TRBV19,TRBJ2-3,TGTGCCAGTAGCACCAACAGGCCAGATACGCAGTATTTT,CASSTNRPDTQYF
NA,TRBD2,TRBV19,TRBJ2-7,TGTGCCAGTAGTACAAGCGGGGGGGCCTGGGAGCAGTACTTC,CASSTSGGAWEQYF
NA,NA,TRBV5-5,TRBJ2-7,TGTGCCAGCAGCTTCCCGGGGAGCTCCTACGAGCAGTACTTC,CASSFPGSSYEQYF
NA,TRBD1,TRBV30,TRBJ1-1,TGTGCCTGGGCACAAACAGGGGGGACTGAAGCTTTCTTT,CAWAQTGGTEAFF
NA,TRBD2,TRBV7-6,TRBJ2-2,TGTGCCAGCAGCCCTAGCTGGGGACTAGCGGGATTGACCGGGGAGCTGTTTTTT,CASSPSWGLAGLTGELFF
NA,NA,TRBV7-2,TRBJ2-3,TGTGCCAGCCGTTGGATGAGCGGCACAGATACGCAGTATTTT,CASRWMSGTDTQYF
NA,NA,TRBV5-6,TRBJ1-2,TGTGCCAGCAGCTTGGTAACATTTAACTATGGCTACACCTTC,CASSLVTFNYGYTF
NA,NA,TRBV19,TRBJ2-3,TGTGCCAGTAGTACACTCGGACAGCCACCCATTTATACGCAGTATTTT,CASSTLGQPPIYTQYF
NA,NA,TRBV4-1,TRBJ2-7,TGCGCCAGCAGCAGTCGGACAGCCAGCTCCTACGAGCAGTACTTC,CASSSRTASSYEQYF
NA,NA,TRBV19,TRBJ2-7,TGTGCCAGTAGTAAAACGGGGCAGGGGAACGAGCAGTACTTC,CASSKTGQGNEQYF
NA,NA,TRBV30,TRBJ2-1,TGTGCCTGGAGAATTAGCGGTTCCTACAATGAGCAGTTCTTC,CAWRISGSYNEQFF
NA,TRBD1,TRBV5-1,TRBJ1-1,TGCGCCAGCAGCTTGGGAGGGACAGGGGGCTCAGGCACTGAAGCTTTCTTT,CASSLGGTGGSGTEAFF
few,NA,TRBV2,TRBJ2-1,TGTGCCAGCAGACCCGACACCAAGGATGAGCAGTTCTTC,CASRPDTKDEQFF
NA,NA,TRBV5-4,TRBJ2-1,TGTGCCAGCAGCCCGGGACGGCGGACTACCTACAATGAGCAGTTCTTC,CASSPGRRTTYNEQFF
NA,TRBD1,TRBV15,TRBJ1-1,TGTGCCACCAGCAGAAACCCGACAGGGGATACTGAAGCTTTCTTT,CATSRNPTGDTEAFF
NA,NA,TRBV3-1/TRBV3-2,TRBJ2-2,TGTGCCAGCAGCCAAGAGGCCAGGACGAACACCGGGGAGCTGTTTTTT,CASSQEARTNTGELFF
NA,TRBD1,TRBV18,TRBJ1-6,TGTGCCAGCTCACTAGGACAGGGGCAGGATTCACCCCTCCACTTT,CASSLGQGQDSPLHF
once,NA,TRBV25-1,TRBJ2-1,TGTGCCAGCAGCCGTGATCTGAGCTCCTACAATGAGCAGTTCTTC,CASSRDLSSYNEQFF
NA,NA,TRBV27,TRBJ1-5,TGTGCCAGCAGTTTTTCCAGAAATCAGCCCCAGCATTTT,CASSFSRNQPQHF
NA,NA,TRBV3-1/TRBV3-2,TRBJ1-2,TGTGCCAGCAGCCCGGGGGATTTCGGCTACACCTTC,CASSPGDFGYTF
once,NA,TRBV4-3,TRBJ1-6,TGCGCCAGCAGCCAAGATCGGCAGGGCTATAATTCACCCCTCCACTTT,CASSQDRQGYNSPLHF
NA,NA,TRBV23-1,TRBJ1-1,TGCGCCAGCAGTCAATGGTCAGGACATCACGCCCCCCCAAAGAACACTGAAGCTTTCTTT,CASSQWSGHHAPPKNTEAFF
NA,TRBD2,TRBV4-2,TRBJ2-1,TGTGCCAGCAGCCAAACACTAGCGGGAGGATCCAATGAGCAGTTCTTC,CASSQTLAGGSNEQFF
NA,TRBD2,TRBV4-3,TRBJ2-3,TGCGCCAGCAGCCAAGTCGCCGTGGGGACTAGCGGGATAACAGATACGCAGTATTTT,CASSQVAVGTSGITDTQYF
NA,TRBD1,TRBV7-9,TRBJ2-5,TGTGCCAGCAGCACGGACAGGGAACAAGAGACCCAGTACTTC,CASSTDREQETQYF
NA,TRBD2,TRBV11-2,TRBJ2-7,TGTGCCAGCAGCTTAGAGTCGCTAGCGGGAGCCGAGCAGTACTTC,CASSLESLAGAEQYF
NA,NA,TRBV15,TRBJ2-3,TGTGCCACCAGCAGAGTTCCGACAGGAACAGATACGCAGTATTTT,CATSRVPTGTDTQYF
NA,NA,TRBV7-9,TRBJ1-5,TGTGCCAGCAGCCCGGGGGACGGAGGCGGGCAGCCCCAGCATTTT,CASSPGDGGGQPQHF
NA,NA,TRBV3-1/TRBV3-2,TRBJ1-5,TGTGCCAGCAGTCAAGGGAGCGGCAATCAGCCCCAGCATTTT,CASSQGSGNQPQHF
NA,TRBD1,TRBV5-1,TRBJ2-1,TGCGCCAGCAGCCCGAACCCAGGGGGCCTCTACAATGAGCAGTTCTTC,CASSPNPGGLYNEQFF